The rows below give T cell receptor beta chains drawn from one sample of a study of cytomegalovirus exposure and HLA in healthy donors. The data were produced by immunoSEQ multiplex PCR, yet TCRdb's version contains in-frame clones alone and is incomplete. The sample lists around 130,000 clones; roughly 70% were seen once. Sequencing was performed on PBMCs. These receptors were collected from a man aged 40-50 years in good health and CMV-seropositive. CDR3s include the opening cysteine and the closing phenylalanine or tryptophan. D genes are given only for firm matches. Size values are once, few and many counts, or a class for expanded clones, and some rows have none.

14	TRBV6-6	.	.	TRBJ2-7	CASALGGTTYEQYF	TGTGCCAGCGCTTTAGGCGGGACGACCTACGAGCAGTACTTC
13	TRBV28	.	.	TRBJ1-2	CASSLVTDYGYTF	TGTGCCAGCAGTTTAGTAACGGACTATGGCTACACCTTC
16	TRBV29-1	.	.	TRBJ2-2	CSVAGTSIKGTGELFF	TGCAGCGTTGCCGGGACTTCAATAAAGGGCACCGGGGAGCTGTTTTTT
13	TRBV6-1	few	.	TRBJ2-1	CASSSDDGSPRFF	TGTGCCAGCAGCAGTGACGACGGGAGCCCCAGGTTCTTC
17	TRBV5-1	.	TRBD2	TRBJ2-4	CASSLQAGGKSKNIQYF	TGCGCCAGCAGCTTACAAGCGGGAGGGAAATCCAAAAACATTCAGTACTTC
16	TRBV15	once	TRBD1	TRBJ1-5	CATSMPGTGANQPQHF	TGTGCCACCAGCATGCCCGGGACAGGGGCAAATCAGCCCCAGCATTTT
14	TRBV2	.	.	TRBJ1-3	CASSEGGVGNTIYF	TGTGCCAGCAGTGAAGGGGGGGTCGGAAACACCATATATTTT
15	TRBV18	.	TRBD2	TRBJ2-7	CASSPPTSGIYEQYF	TGTGCCAGCTCACCACCGACTAGCGGGATTTACGAGCAGTACTTC
14	TRBV27	.	TRBD2	TRBJ2-2	CASSGRPFTGELFF	TGTGCCAGCAGCGGGAGGCCCTTCACCGGGGAGCTGTTTTTT
13	TRBV9	.	TRBD1	TRBJ1-2	CASSPPGGIGYTF	TGTGCCAGCAGCCCGCCAGGGGGCATTGGCTACACCTTC
15	TRBV5-6	.	TRBD1	TRBJ2-7	CASNTRDRGGREQYF	TGTGCCAGCAATACCCGGGACAGGGGTGGTAGGGAGCAGTACTTC
15	TRBV28	.	.	TRBJ1-2	CASSSGGENAYGYTF	TGTGCCAGCAGTTCTGGGGGGGAAAATGCTTATGGCTACACCTTC
12	TRBV6-6	.	.	TRBJ1-5	CASSYAVEPQHF	TGTGCCAGCAGTTACGCCGTAGAGCCCCAGCATTTT
13	TRBV18	.	.	TRBJ2-1	CASSPVGGNEQFF	TGTGCCAGCTCACCAGTCGGCGGGAATGAGCAGTTCTTC
14	TRBV9	few	TRBD1	TRBJ1-1	CASTQGAPNTEAFF	TGTGCCAGCACGCAGGGGGCCCCGAACACTGAAGCTTTCTTT
14	TRBV6-1	once	.	TRBJ2-3	CASSRSGESDTQYF	TGTGCCAGCAGTCGTAGTGGGGAGTCAGATACGCAGTATTTT
16	TRBV9	.	TRBD1	TRBJ1-3	CASSLTGGASGNTIYF	TGTGCCAGCAGCTTGACAGGGGGGGCCTCTGGAAACACCATATATTTT
13	TRBV5-1	.	.	TRBJ2-5	CASSLGQQETQYF	TGCGCCAGCAGCTTGGGGCAGCAAGAGACCCAGTACTTC
15	TRBV6-1	.	.	TRBJ2-2	CASSESRDTTGELFF	TGTGCCAGCAGTGAATCCCGGGACACGACCGGGGAGCTGTTTTTT
16	TRBV19	.	TRBD1	TRBJ2-1	CASSIAGTGSYNEQFF	TGTGCCAGTAGTATAGCCGGGACAGGGTCCTACAATGAGCAGTTCTTC
14	TRBV19	.	.	TRBJ1-5	CASNTGLGNQPQHF	TGTGCCAGCAACACAGGGCTAGGCAATCAGCCCCAGCATTTT
18	TRBV19	.	TRBD1	TRBJ1-5	CASRPGQGAWGFNQPQHF	TGTGCCAGCCGACCGGGACAGGGGGCCTGGGGCTTCAATCAGCCCCAGCATTTT
13	TRBV10-2	.	TRBD1	TRBJ2-7	CASSSDRGYEQYF	TGCGCCAGCAGTTCCGACAGGGGATACGAGCAGTACTTC
15	TRBV9	.	TRBD1	TRBJ1-3	CASSQGQSTGNTIYF	TGTGCCAGCAGCCAGGGACAGTCTACTGGAAACACCATATATTTT
16	TRBV7-2	few	.	TRBJ2-1	CASSSWTESIANEQFF	TGTGCCAGCAGCTCATGGACAGAATCGATCGCAAATGAGCAGTTCTTC
15	TRBV7-8	few	TRBD1	TRBJ1-1	CASSVYRGPNTEAFF	TGTGCCAGCAGCGTTTACAGGGGCCCGAACACTGAAGCTTTCTTT
14	TRBV10-3	few	.	TRBJ1-1	CAIGTGVTNTEAFF	TGTGCCATCGGCACAGGCGTTACGAACACTGAAGCTTTCTTT
13	TRBV29-1	.	TRBD1	TRBJ2-7	CSARGQLSYEQYF	TGCAGCGCCCGGGGACAGCTGTCCTACGAGCAGTACTTC
15	TRBV28	.	.	TRBJ2-2	CASSSDIVDTGELFF	TGTGCCAGCAGTTCAGACATAGTCGACACCGGGGAGCTGTTTTTT
13	TRBV6-4	few	.	TRBJ2-2	CASSDSSTGELFF	TGTGCCAGCAGTGACTCTAGCACCGGGGAGCTGTTTTTT
15	TRBV25-1	.	TRBD2	TRBJ2-1	CASSEEREVNNEQFF	TGTGCCAGCAGTGAAGAGCGGGAAGTCAACAATGAGCAGTTCTTC
15	TRBV19	.	.	TRBJ2-7	CASSLEATPIDEQYF	TGTGCCAGTAGTTTGGAGGCCACCCCGATTGACGAGCAGTACTTC
13	TRBV11-2	few	.	TRBJ2-7	CASSLLPTYEQYF	TGTGCCAGCAGCTTACTACCGACCTACGAGCAGTACTTC
15	TRBV15	once	.	TRBJ2-1	CATSRDSSSYNEQFF	TGTGCCACCAGCAGAGATTCTAGCTCCTACAATGAGCAGTTCTTC
15	TRBV5-1	.	.	TRBJ2-2	CASSLAQVGTGELFF	TGCGCCAGCAGCTTGGCGCAGGTCGGCACCGGGGAGCTGTTTTTT
17	TRBV5-1	.	TRBD1	TRBJ2-1	CASSSDPGQGSGNEQFF	TGCGCCAGCAGCTCCGATCCGGGACAGGGGTCCGGCAATGAGCAGTTCTTC
15	TRBV27	.	TRBD1	TRBJ1-1	CASTPRQGVNTEAFF	TGTGCCAGCACCCCGCGACAGGGTGTGAACACTGAAGCTTTCTTT
15	TRBV7-2	.	.	TRBJ2-2	CASSALSSGTGELFF	TGTGCCAGCAGCGCATTATCGAGTGGCACCGGGGAGCTGTTTTTT
13	TRBV6-4	.	.	TRBJ2-3	CASSEEEEDTQYF	TGTGCCAGCAGTGAGGAGGAAGAAGATACGCAGTATTTT
15	TRBV7-2	.	TRBD2	TRBJ2-7	CASSLSRGSFYEQYF	TGTGCCAGCAGCTTAAGCCGCGGGAGCTTCTACGAGCAGTACTTC
15	TRBV4-1	few	TRBD1	TRBJ1-5	CASSQEGQGRQPQHF	TGCGCCAGCAGCCAAGAAGGACAGGGACGTCAGCCCCAGCATTTT
16	TRBV5-6	.	TRBD1	TRBJ2-3	CASSGTGTGGRYTQYF	TGTGCCAGCAGCGGGACCGGGACAGGGGGAAGGTATACGCAGTATTTT